One and the same sample provided the 25 T cell receptor beta chains below, sequenced in a study of blood T cell repertoires in COVID-19. Sequenced by immunoSEQ multiplex PCR; TCRdb stores in-frame clones only, minus some. The repertoire holds more than 200,000 clones, with roughly 80% as singletons. What was sequenced was peripheral blood. These receptors all come from a man aged 55 to 70 with acute or convalescent COVID-19.

The rearrangement joins TRBV2 to TRBJ1-1; D possibly corresponds to TRBD1 (5 bases). The CDR3 is 13 amino acids. V was pared by 4 bases and J by 11 bases, with 17 bases between. Germline CDR1 is SNHLY and CDR2 is FYNNEI. In DNA, the CDR3 is TGTGCCAGCAGTGTGGCCAGGGCGCCGCCGGCTTTCTTT. Protein: CASSVARAPPAFF.

This clone is a singleton in its sample. The rearrangement links TRBV7-9 to TRBJ2-7; possibly TRBD1 for D (5 bases). V lost 3 bases and J 4 bases, leaving 19 bases between the germline ends. The V gene's germline CDR1 is SEHNR and CDR2 FQNEAQ (reference sequence). The CDR3 totals 16 residues. Here the CDR3 reads CASSFPGLGDSYEQYF. Written as DNA, the CDR3 is TGTGCCAGCAGCTTTCCCGGATTAGGGGATTCGTACGAGCAGTACTTC.

This chain connects TRBV6-6 to TRBJ2-1, with 12 positions matching TRBD2. CDR3 length: 13 amino acids. With V trimmed by 5 bases and J by 8 bases, 1 base remained unmatched. Germline loops: CDR1 MNHNY, CDR2 SVGAGI (reference sequence). DNA for the CDR3: TGTGCCAGCAGTCGACTAGCGGGAGATGAGCAGTTCTTC. Translating gives CASSRLAGDEQFF.

This chain links TRBV4-1 with TRBJ2-7; 8 nucleotides align to TRBD1. V lost 2 bases, J lost 5 bases, and 8 bases stayed unmatched. The germline gives CDR1 MGHRA, CDR2 YSYEKL. The CDR3 loop spans 15 amino acids. CDR3 DNA: TGCGCCAGCAGCCAAATCCGGGCAGGGGGCCACGAGCAGTACTTC. Encoded protein: CASSQIRAGGHEQYF.

The gene calls are TRBV7-9 and TRBJ2-7; a weak D match, TRBD1 (5 bases). This CDR3 has 11 amino acids. In germline, CDR1 is SEHNR, CDR2 FQNEAQ (reference sequence). The germline V and J ends were trimmed by 2 bases and 6 bases, with 5 bases remaining between them. The CDR3 DNA reads TGTGCCAGCAGCTTACAGGGCGAGCAGTACTTC. This translates into CASSLQGEQYF.

This clone was detected a few times. The chain links TRBV14 to TRBJ2-7, with 7 bases matching TRBD1. V lost 0 bases and J lost 5; bases outside the gene matches: 7. The CDR3 consists of 15 residues. Germline V lookup: CDR1 SGHDN, CDR2 FVKESK. The CDR3 DNA is TGTGCCAGCAGCCAAGACTTCACAGGGGCCGACGAGCAGTACTTC. This gives the protein CASSQDFTGADEQYF.

The chain couples TRBV2 to TRBJ2-1; tentatively, D is TRBD2 (5 bases). The CDR3 spans 13 residues. Germline V gene sequence: CDR1 SNHLY, CDR2 FYNNEI. Trimming pared 6 bases from V and 2 bases from J, leaving 8 bases between. This CDR3 reads CASSVSAYNEQFF. The CDR3 region has the DNA TGTGCCAGCAGCGTTAGCGCCTACAATGAGCAGTTCTTC.

This clone was counted between two and nine times. The chain joins TRBV11-1 to TRBJ2-5; D might be TRBD1 (5 bases). CDR1 is SGHAT and CDR2 is FQDESV in the germline V gene (reference sequence). The CDR3 runs to 15 residues. V lost 0 bases and J lost 4, with 12 bases in between. The CDR3 sequence is CASSLAVKGAETQYF. For the CDR3, the DNA is TGTGCCAGCAGCTTAGCTGTAAAAGGGGCAGAGACCCAGTACTTC.

As regards this clone: The junction departs from germline at one end; a sequencing error may be responsible. The genes are TRBV15 and TRBJ2-7, with 11 bases matching TRBD2. In germline, CDR1 is LNHNV, CDR2 YYDKDF (reference sequence). The CDR3 length is 15 residues. The chain's CDR3 is CATSGGKTSGVDRNF. The CDR3, as DNA: TGTGCCACCAGCGGGGGGAAGACTAGCGGGGTCGATCGGAACTTC. Complete variable domain (other parts from reference TRBV15 and TRBJ2-7): DAMVIQNPRYQVTQFGKPVTLSCSQTLNHNVMYWYQQKSSQAPKLLFHYYDKDFNNEADTPDNFQSRRPNTSFCFLDIRSPGLGDTAMYLCATSGGKTSGVDRNFGPGTRLTVT.

The V and J genes are TRBV10-3 and TRBJ2-2, with 10 bases aligning to TRBD2. Germline V gene data show CDR1 as ENHRY and CDR2 as SYGVKD. The V segment lost 3 bases and the J segment 5 bases; nucleotides outside the gene matches: 6. This CDR3 region has 16 residues. The CDR3 spells CAISDLSGRATGELFF. Written as DNA, the CDR3 is TGTGCCATCAGTGATCTCAGCGGGAGGGCTACCGGGGAGCTGTTTTTT.

CDR3: CASSPGTSEETQYF. CDR3 nucleotides: TGCGCCAGCAGCCCGGGGACTAGCGAAGAGACCCAGTACTTC. The chain recombines TRBV5-1 with TRBJ2-5; 10 bases are a match to TRBD2. The CDR3 is 14 residues long. V shed 4 bases and J 3 bases; nucleotides not matched to a gene: 3. CDR1 is SGHRS, CDR2 YFSETQ, per germline.

CDR3 residues: CASSFQNQPQHF. In DNA form, the CDR3 reads TGTGCCAGCAGTTTCCAAAATCAGCCCCAGCATTTT. The chain couples TRBV27 to TRBJ1-5; D uncertain. The CDR3 has 12 amino acids. V was pared by 3 bases and J by 4 bases, with 4 bases between. Germline V gene lookup returns CDR1 MNHEY and CDR2 SMNVEV (reference sequence).

This clone was counted once. This CDR3 reads CASSLMRYEQYF. As DNA, the CDR3 is TGTGCCAGCAGCTTAATGCGGTACGAGCAGTACTTC. The chain combines TRBV7-8 with TRBJ2-7; no reliable D call. Trimming pared 2 bases from V and 4 bases from J, leaving 6 bases between. Germline CDR1 and CDR2: SGHVS and FQNEAQ. CDR3 length: 12 amino acids.

The rearrangement links TRBV21-1 to TRBJ2-2; TRBD1 reflects the table's D call only, with no check against the DNA. TRBV21-1 represents a pseudogene. The CDR3 sequence is 18 residues long. For the CDR3, the DNA is TGTGCCAGCAGCAACCCTAGGGGACAGGGAAGCTTAAACGGGGAGCTGTTTTTT. The encoded protein is CASSNPRGQGSLNGELFF.

The J gene is TRBJ2-5, the V gene TRBV7-2; no definite D call. The CDR3 has 14 residues. Germline V gene data show CDR1 as SGHTA and CDR2 as FQGNSA. Trimming left V 0 bases short and J 2 bases short, with 7 bases between. The CDR3 region has the DNA TGTGCCAGCAGCTTAGCAGAGGATCAAGAGACCCAGTACTTC. This codes for CASSLAEDQETQYF.

The gene calls are TRBV3-1 (or the pseudogene TRBV3-2) and TRBJ2-7, with 12 bases matching TRBD2. Germline V gene data show CDR1 as LGHDT and CDR2 as YNNKEL (reference sequence). The V gene end was trimmed by 2 bases and the J gene end by 2 bases; junction bases not matched to a gene: 1. The CDR3 consists of 15 residues. This CDR3 reads CASSQRTSGAYEQYF. DNA of the CDR3: TGTGCCAGCAGCCAACGGACTAGCGGGGCCTACGAGCAGTACTTC.

The V call is TRBV11-3, the J call TRBJ2-1; TRBD1 might be the D (6 bases). With 3 bases removed from V and 6 bases from J, the gap between germline ends came to 9 bases. This CDR3 is 13 amino acids long. Germline V gene lookup returns CDR1 SGHNT and CDR2 YENEEA. CDR3 sequence (DNA): TGTGCCAGCAGCTTGCCAGGGGTCAATGAGCAGTTCTTC. It specifies CASSLPGVNEQFF.

This rearrangement joins TRBV6-2 or TRBV6-3 to TRBJ2-7, with a weak D call TRBD2 (5 bases). The germline CDR1 and CDR2 sequences are MNHEY and SVGEGT. The CDR3 is 13 residues long. Trimming took off 6 bases at V and 6 bases at J, with 15 bases between the two ends. CDR3 residues: CASSDWTAGEQYF. For the CDR3, the DNA is TGTGCCAGCAGCGATTGGACTGCGGGCGAGCAGTACTTC.

The chain uses TRBV4-3 and TRBJ1-5; D gene uncertain. Germline values: CDR1 LGHNA, CDR2 YSLEER. CDR3 length equals 14 residues. V was shortened by 0 bases and J by 9 bases, with 12 bases between the two germline ends. CDR3 sequence (DNA): TGCGCCAGCAGCCAAGATAACAGCGGTCTGCCCCAGCATTTT. This sequence encodes CASSQDNSGLPQHF.

The chain links TRBV9 to TRBJ2-1; TRBD2 agrees at 9 bases. Trimming cost V 1 base and J 4 bases; bases outside gene matches: 9. The germline V gene has CDR1 SGDLS and CDR2 YYNGEE. The CDR3 is 17 residues long. This chain's CDR3 is CASSVSVASGTYNEQFF. In DNA, the CDR3 is TGTGCCAGCAGCGTATCCGTCGCTAGCGGGACATACAATGAGCAGTTCTTC.

This sequence joins TRBV28 and TRBJ2-3; TRBD1 matches 8 bases. The CDR3 is 13 residues long. Trimming removed 10 bases from V and 5 bases from J; junction bases left unmatched: 8. The V gene's germline CDR1 is MDHEN and CDR2 SYDVKM. CDR3 coding DNA: TGTGCCACCTTCAGGGGGCCGGGAGATACGCAGTATTTT. Its protein is CATFRGPGDTQYF.

The chain uses TRBV5-1 and TRBJ2-3; TRBD2 matches at 9 bases. J was trimmed by 4 bases and V by 3 bases; bases with no gene match: 9. CDR1 and CDR2 (germline): SGHRS, YFSETQ. The CDR3 spans 16 residues. The CDR3 loop reads CASSSQREVPSDTQYF. CDR3 coding DNA: TGCGCCAGCAGCTCCCAGCGGGAGGTCCCCTCAGATACGCAGTATTTT.

Here the CDR3 DNA reads TGTGCCAGCAGCCAAGCTTTAGACAACTCCTACGAGCAGTACTTC. It translates to CASSQALDNSYEQYF. The chain is built from TRBV4-2 and TRBJ2-7; D is unclear. The CDR3 extends over 15 amino acids. CDR1 and CDR2 (germline): LGHNA, YNFKEQ. The V end lost 1 base, the J end lost 0 bases, and 10 bases lay between the germline ends.

V gene TRBV30 combines with J gene TRBJ2-1; TRBD2 agrees at 7 bases. The V gene's germline CDR1 is GTSNPN and CDR2 SVGIG (reference sequence). With V trimmed by 8 bases and J by 7 bases, 14 bases remained unmatched. This CDR3 spans 14 amino acids. CDR3 in amino acids: CARQRGGIWNEQFF. In DNA form, the CDR3 reads TGTGCCCGGCAGCGGGGAGGAATTTGGAATGAGCAGTTCTTC.

This chain links TRBV6-5 with TRBJ1-4; no clear D gene. V dropped 7 bases and J dropped 5 bases, with 14 bases sitting between them. CDR1 and CDR2 from the germline V gene are MNHEY and SVGAGI. The CDR3 has 14 amino acids. The CDR3 loop is CASTLRRANEKLFF. The CDR3 DNA reads TGTGCCAGCACCTTGCGGAGGGCGAATGAAAAACTGTTTTTT.